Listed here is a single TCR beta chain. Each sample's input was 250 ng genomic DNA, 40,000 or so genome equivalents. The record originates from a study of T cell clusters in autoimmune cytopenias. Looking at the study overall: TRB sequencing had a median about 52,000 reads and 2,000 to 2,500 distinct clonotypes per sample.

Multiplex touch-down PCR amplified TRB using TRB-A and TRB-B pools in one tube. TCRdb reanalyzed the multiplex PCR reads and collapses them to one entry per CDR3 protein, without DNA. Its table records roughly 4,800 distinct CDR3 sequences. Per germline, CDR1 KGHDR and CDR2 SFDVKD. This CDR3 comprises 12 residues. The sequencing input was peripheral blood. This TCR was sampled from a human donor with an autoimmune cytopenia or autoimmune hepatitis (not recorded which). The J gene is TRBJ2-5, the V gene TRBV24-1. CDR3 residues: CATSESSGTQYF.